The 17 T cell receptor beta chains below were found in one sample sequenced in a study of control samples from healthy donors and cancer patients. Sequenced by immunoSEQ multiplex PCR; TCRdb stores in-frame clones only, minus some. The sample consists of tens of thousands of clones, around four fifths of them appearing once. Sequenced input: blood. The receptors originated from a man aged 60 to 75 in good health.

The V and J genes are TRBV19 and TRBJ2-5; D possibly corresponds to TRBD1 (6 bases). The germline gives CDR1 LNHDA, CDR2 SQIVND (reference sequence). The length of the CDR3 is 15 residues. V shed 2 bases and J shed 1 base, with 11 bases lying between them. Here the CDR3 reads CASSIRTALQETQYF. The CDR3 DNA sequence: TGTGCCAGTAGTATAAGGACAGCCCTCCAAGAGACCCAGTACTTC.

This clone was detected once. V gene TRBV29-1 combines with J gene TRBJ1-1; 9 bases align to TRBD1. V dropped 5 bases and J dropped 3; count of bases not matched to a gene: 4. The CDR3 length is 13 residues. CDR1 and CDR2 (germline): SQVTM, ANQGSEA. CDR3 in DNA: TGCAGCGTTACCGGACAGGGGTACACTGAAGCTTTCTTT. It specifies CSVTGQGYTEAFF.

A few counts support this clone. The rearrangement joins TRBV18 to TRBJ1-6; D unclear. The length of the CDR3 is 15 residues. Trimming left V 3 bases short and J 0 bases short, with 6 bases between. The germline gives CDR1 KGHSH, CDR2 LQKENI. The CDR3 spells CASSPLSSYNSPLHF. The CDR3 DNA reads as TGTGCCAGCTCACCCCTCAGCTCCTATAATTCACCCCTCCACTTT.

V and J are TRBV4-3 and TRBJ2-1, with a weak D call TRBD2 (6 bases). The V and J ends lost 0 bases and 9 bases respectively, with 12 bases between them. The CDR3 runs to 14 residues. Germline V gene data show CDR1 as LGHNA and CDR2 as YSLEER. The CDR3, as DNA: TGCGCCAGCAGCCAAGACGGTATCGGGGGTGAGCAGTTCTTC. Translating gives CASSQDGIGGEQFF.

The chain carries TRBV2 and TRBJ1-6; D gene unclear. Trimming removed 3 bases at V and 10 bases at J, with 16 bases between. Germline V gene lookup returns CDR1 SNHLY and CDR2 FYNNEI. The CDR3 is 15 residues long. In nucleotides, the CDR3 is TGTGCCAGCAGTGATGAGGGAGGGTTTGGGTCACCCCTCCACTTT. Residues: CASSDEGGFGSPLHF.

The V call is TRBV5-1, the J call TRBJ1-2; a possible D gene is TRBD1 (6 bases). Germline CDR1 is SGHRS and CDR2 is YFSETQ. V was shortened by 0 bases and J by 4 bases, with 10 bases between the two germline ends. The CDR3 length is 14 residues. For the CDR3, the DNA is TGCGCCAGCAGCTTGGGGGGACAAGGCTATGGCTACACCTTC. It encodes CASSLGGQGYGYTF.

The rearrangement uses TRBV2 and TRBJ1-1; tentative D call: TRBD1 (5 bases). V was cut by 0 bases and J by 1 base, with 9 bases left in between. The V gene's germline CDR1 is SNHLY and CDR2 FYNNEI. This CDR3 contains 15 residues. CDR3 sequence reads: CASSEARQPNTEAFF. CDR3 nucleotide sequence: TGTGCCAGCAGTGAAGCGCGACAGCCGAACACTGAAGCTTTCTTT.

This clone is a singleton in its sample. In the same sample, other DNA sequences code for this CDR3. The rearrangement uses TRBV11-2 and TRBJ1-6; D not certain. Trimming took 3 bases from V and 3 from J, leaving 6 bases between them. Germline CDR1 is SGHAT and CDR2 is FQNNGV. The CDR3 has 14 residues. The CDR3, as DNA: TGTGCCAGCAGCTTTAACAGCTATAATTCACCCCTCCACTTT. This codes for CASSFNSYNSPLHF.

The rearrangement links TRBV27 to TRBJ2-3; no reliable D call. Germline CDR1 MNHEY, CDR2 SMNVEV (reference sequence). The V end was cut by 2 bases, the J end by 5 bases, with 11 bases between. The CDR3 is made up of 14 amino acids. The CDR3 loop reads CASSLELVGDTQYF. CDR3 coding DNA: TGTGCCAGCAGTTTAGAACTTGTTGGAGATACGCAGTATTTT.

This chain uses TRBV11-2 with TRBJ1-4; D is ambiguous. This CDR3 spans 16 amino acids. V was shortened by 0 bases and J by 8 bases, with 16 bases between the two germline ends. CDR1 is SGHAT, CDR2 FQNNGV, per germline. The CDR3 nucleotides read TGTGCCAGCAGCTTAGAGCGAGGAGTGGTTAGAGAAAAACTGTTTTTT. Residues: CASSLERGVVREKLFF.

The chain combines TRBV12-3 or TRBV12-4 with TRBJ1-5, with D maybe TRBD1 (6 bases). Trimming pared 5 bases from V and 3 bases from J, leaving 8 bases between. The CDR3 runs 13 residues. The CDR3 here is CASSGQFNQPQHF. CDR3 sequence (DNA): TGTGCCAGCAGTGGACAGTTCAATCAGCCCCAGCATTTT.

The chain recombines TRBV2 with TRBJ2-2, with D perhaps being TRBD1 or TRBD2 (6 bases each). This CDR3 has 15 amino acids. Trimming removed 6 bases from V and 0 bases from J, with 11 bases in between. The germline V gene encodes CDR1 SNHLY and CDR2 FYNNEI. As DNA, the CDR3 is TGTGCCAGCAGAATGGGGGGCACGAACACCGGGGAGCTGTTTTTT. Translated, it gives CASRMGGTNTGELFF.

Here the CDR3 reads CASSLATGRANTGELFF. In DNA form, the CDR3 reads TGTGCCAGCAGCTTGGCGACAGGGAGGGCCAACACCGGGGAGCTGTTTTTT. The gene calls are TRBV5-4 and TRBJ2-2; D might be TRBD1 or TRBD2, each matching 7 bases. CDR3 size: 17 residues. Between the trimmed V and J ends, which lost 0 bases and 2 bases, there was a span of 14 bases. Germline assignment: CDR1 SGHNT and CDR2 YYREEE (reference sequence).

The chain employs TRBV5-1 and TRBJ2-1; D call uncertain. CDR3 length equals 14 residues. Germline values: CDR1 SGHRS, CDR2 YFSETQ. V was trimmed by 4 bases and J by 3 bases, leaving 11 bases between them. Here the CDR3 reads CASSKDPNYNEQFF. The CDR3 DNA reads as TGCGCCAGCAGCAAGGACCCCAACTACAATGAGCAGTTCTTC. Full variable domain (remainder filled in from reference TRBV5-1 and TRBJ2-1): KAGVTQTPRYLIKTRGQQVTLSCSPISGHRSVSWYQQTPGQGLQFLFEYFSETQRNKGNFPGRFSGRQFSNSRSEMNVSTLELGDSALYLCASSKDPNYNEQFFGPGTRLTVL.

The chain carries TRBV19 and TRBJ1-5, with 8 bases fitting TRBD1. The CDR3 consists of 17 residues. The ends lost 9 bases at V and 0 bases at J; junction bases unmatched: 13. The V gene's germline CDR1 is LNHDA and CDR2 SQIVND (reference sequence). The CDR3: CASTLGQGLRSNQPQHF. The CDR3 coding sequence is TGTGCCAGCACTCTCGGACAGGGTCTCCGTAGCAATCAGCCCCAGCATTTT.

The chain links TRBV19 to TRBJ1-1; no clear D gene. The ends were cut back, 6 bases at V and 4 bases at J, with 12 bases in the middle. CDR1 and CDR2 from the germline V gene are LNHDA and SQIVND (reference sequence). The CDR3 length is 13 residues. CDR3 amino acids: CASSEGGVTEAFF. The CDR3, as DNA: TGTGCCAGTAGCGAGGGTGGAGTCACTGAAGCTTTCTTT.

The chain couples TRBV19 to TRBJ1-5; TRBD1 matches 9 bases. The trim removed 6 bases at V and 5 bases at J, leaving 2 bases unmatched. Germline CDR1 LNHDA, CDR2 SQIVND (reference sequence). This CDR3 has 13 amino acids. In DNA, the CDR3 is TGTGCCAGTAGCCGGACAGGGGATCAGCCCCAGCATTTT. Its protein product is CASSRTGDQPQHF.